These 27 T cell receptor beta chains came from one sample sequenced in a study of OX40 agonist ivuxolimab in advanced cancers. Profiled with immunoSEQ multiplex PCR; TCRdb holds only in-frame clones, not every one. The sample yields 50,000 to 60,000 clones, around nine tenths seen once. Material: CD4+ or CD8+ T cells sorted from blood, obtained in a trial of the OX40 agonist ivuxolimab. These receptors originate from an adult with an advanced solid tumor such as melanoma, head and neck, liver or kidney cancer.

This chain links TRBV19 with TRBJ1-5, with no clear D. The CDR3 covers 14 residues. The V and J ends lost 5 bases and 3 bases respectively, with 11 bases between them. CDR1 and CDR2 (germline): LNHDA, SQIVND (reference sequence). CDR3 region: CASSRWTLNQPQHF. The CDR3 coding sequence is TGTGCCAGTAGTCGGTGGACCCTCAATCAGCCCCAGCATTTT.

V usage is TRBV7-3 and J usage is TRBJ1-1; D call uncertain. V lost 1 base, J lost 1 base, and 4 bases lay in between. The CDR3 spans 13 residues. CDR1 and CDR2 (germline): SGHTA, FQGTGA. The CDR3 reads CASSLSSNTEAFF. As DNA, the CDR3 is TGTGCCAGCAGCTTAAGCTCGAACACTGAAGCTTTCTTT.

The chain's CDR3 is CAWSVGQQETQYF. For the CDR3, the DNA is TGTGCCTGGAGTGTAGGACAGCAAGAGACCCAGTACTTC. The rearrangement uses TRBV30 and TRBJ2-5; D might be TRBD1 (6 bases). Germline assignment: CDR1 GTSNPN and CDR2 SVGIG (reference sequence). Trimming stripped 0 bases from V and 2 bases from J, with 7 bases between. The CDR3 is 13 residues long. Together with reference TRBV30 and TRBJ2-5, the CDR3 gives the full variable domain: SQTIHQWPATLVQPVGSPLSLECTVEGTSNPNLYWYRQAAGRGLQLLFYSVGIGQISSEVPQNLSASRPQDRQFILSSKKLLLSDSGFYLCAWSVGQQETQYFGPGTRLLVL.

The rearrangement uses TRBV19 and TRBJ2-3; D is perhaps TRBD2 (6 bases). Trimming shortened V by 1 base and J by 5 bases, and 10 bases separated the two germline ends. The CDR3 totals 14 residues. The V gene's germline CDR1 is LNHDA and CDR2 SQIVND (reference sequence). CDR3 DNA: TGTGCCAGTAGTATAGGTCAAGCGGGAGATACGCAGTATTTT. Translating gives CASSIGQAGDTQYF.

The table lists this clone with a count of one. V gene TRBV28 combines with J gene TRBJ2-5; tentative D call: TRBD1 (5 bases). V gave up 2 bases and J gave up 4 bases, with 11 bases separating them. Germline lookup yields CDR1 MDHEN and CDR2 SYDVKM. The CDR3 is 14 amino acids. CDR3 in amino acids: CASSLQGIGETQYF. Here the CDR3 DNA reads TGTGCCAGCAGTTTACAGGGAATAGGAGAGACCCAGTACTTC.

The chain uses TRBV11-2 and TRBJ2-5; 7 nucleotides match TRBD1. Germline values: CDR1 SGHAT, CDR2 FQNNGV. The CDR3 consists of 15 residues. J gave up 1 base and V 6 bases, and 8 bases lay outside the gene matches. The CDR3 DNA follows: TGTGCCAGCAGGGTCCCGACAGGGCCCCAAGAGACCCAGTACTTC. It translates to CASRVPTGPQETQYF.

The chain combines TRBV7-3 with TRBJ2-1, with 8 bases matching TRBD2. The V gene's germline CDR1 is SGHTA and CDR2 FQGTGA. J lost 10 bases, V lost 2 bases, and 10 bases had no gene match. The CDR3 has 15 amino acids. The CDR3 DNA reads as TGTGCCAGCAGCTTAGGCCCCAGCGGGAGATCGGAGCAGTTCTTC. It translates to CASSLGPSGRSEQFF.

V gene TRBV11-3 combines with J gene TRBJ2-3; the match to TRBD2 covers 8 bases. The junction had 5 bases not matched to a gene; V was cut back by 1 base and J by 2 bases. Per the germline V gene, CDR1 is SGHNT and CDR2 is YENEEA. The CDR3 spans 16 residues. CDR3 nucleotide sequence: TGTGCCAGCAGCTTAGGAGTAGCGGGAACCACAGATACGCAGTATTTT. This translates into CASSLGVAGTTDTQYF. Looking up the rest from reference TRBV11-3 and TRBJ2-3 gives the full variable domain: EAGVVQSPRYKIIEKKQPVAFWCNPISGHNTLYWYLQNLGQGPELLIRYENEEAVDDSQLPKDRFSAERLKGVDSTLKIQPAELGDSAVYLCASSLGVAGTTDTQYFGPGTRLTVL.

A single count supports this clone. The J gene is TRBJ2-5, the V gene TRBV4-2; TRBD2 is a possible D gene (5 bases). Trimming removed 1 base at V and 5 bases at J, with 20 bases between. CDR1 and CDR2 (germline): LGHNA, YNFKEQ. The CDR3 loop spans 17 amino acids. CDR3 loop: CASSQVEGLTSHETQYF. The CDR3 DNA is TGTGCCAGCAGCCAAGTAGAGGGTTTAACGTCCCACGAGACCCAGTACTTC.

CDR3 residues: CASSLMLTGELFF. The CDR3 DNA reads TGTGCCAGCAGCTTAATGCTCACCGGGGAGCTGTTTTTT. The chain recombines TRBV7-9 with TRBJ2-2, with D unresolved. Trimming took off 2 bases at V and 4 bases at J, with 5 bases between the two ends. CDR3 length: 13 residues. The germline gives CDR1 SEHNR, CDR2 FQNEAQ (reference sequence).

V gene TRBV28 combines with J gene TRBJ2-1; 9 positions match TRBD2. The CDR3 is 15 residues long. V trimming: 3 bases; J trimming: 5 bases; junction bases outside the gene matches: 5. The germline CDR1 and CDR2 sequences are MDHEN and SYDVKM. CDR3: CASSLAGGPHNEQFF. The CDR3 DNA reads as TGTGCCAGCAGTTTGGCGGGAGGGCCTCACAATGAGCAGTTCTTC.

In this sample, this clone turned up a few times. The gene calls are TRBV9 and TRBJ1-2; D possibly corresponds to TRBD1 (6 bases). There are 16 residues in the CDR3. Germline V gene data show CDR1 as SGDLS and CDR2 as YYNGEE. Between the trimmed V and J ends, which lost 4 bases and 7 bases, there was a span of 23 bases. The CDR3 reads CASSPTSGGQLSGYTF. The CDR3 DNA reads TGTGCCAGCAGCCCCACCTCTGGGGGACAACTAAGTGGCTACACCTTC.

The chain uses TRBV5-1 and TRBJ1-6, with D possibly being TRBD1 (5 bases). The CDR3 runs to 16 residues. Looked up from germline, CDR1 is SGHRS and CDR2 is YFSETQ. V lost 0 bases to trimming and J lost 9 bases, with 16 bases between them. The CDR3 DNA reads as TGCGCCAGCAGCTTGGCCAGTGGGCAGGGAAGTTCACCCCTCCACTTT. It specifies CASSLASGQGSSPLHF.

The chain combines TRBV5-5 with TRBJ2-7; no definite D call. This CDR3 has 13 amino acids. V lost 0 bases, J lost 5 bases, and 9 bases lay in between. Germline values: CDR1 SGHKS, CDR2 YYEKEE (reference sequence). DNA of the CDR3: TGTGCCAGCAGCTTGGGCCAGGATAACGAGCAGTACTTC. Amino acids: CASSLGQDNEQYF.

The genes are TRBV7-2 and TRBJ2-5; 7 bases are shared with TRBD1. CDR1 is SGHTA, CDR2 FQGNSA, per germline. This CDR3 has 13 amino acids. Germline trimming cut 5 bases from V and 7 bases from J; bases unmatched to any gene: 7. The CDR3 region is CASSQTGYGTQYF. DNA for the CDR3: TGTGCCAGCAGCCAGACAGGGTACGGGACCCAGTACTTC.

The rearrangement links TRBV7-2 to TRBJ1-2, with D uncertain. Trimming took 2 bases from V and 5 from J, leaving 12 bases between them. The CDR3 sequence is 14 residues long. The V gene's germline CDR1 is SGHTA and CDR2 FQGNSA. CDR3 in DNA: TGTGCCAGCAGCTTACCGCAGCTAGTGTATGGCTACACCTTC. As protein: CASSLPQLVYGYTF.

This sequence joins TRBV5-1 and TRBJ1-4; weak D call: TRBD1 (5 bases). The CDR3 loop spans 15 amino acids. Germline V gives CDR1 SGHRS, CDR2 YFSETQ. The ends were cut back, 0 bases at V and 3 bases at J, with 9 bases in the middle. The CDR3 nucleotides read TGCGCCAGCAGCTTGGGGGGACGGTCTAATGAAAAACTGTTTTTT. Translation: CASSLGGRSNEKLFF.

The gene calls are TRBV13 and TRBJ2-3; 9 bases map to TRBD1. Germline V lookup: CDR1 PRHDT, CDR2 FYEKMQ (reference sequence). The junction had 11 bases not matched to a gene; V was cut back by 4 bases and J by 9 bases. The CDR3 is 15 residues long. Written as DNA, the CDR3 is TGTGCCAGCAGCTACAACCATCGGGACAGGGTAACGCAGTATTTT. Its translation is CASSYNHRDRVTQYF.

This clone came up a few times. This chain links TRBV6-4 with TRBJ1-2, with TRBD1 matching over 8 bases. Germline V CDR1 and CDR2: MRHNA, SNTAGT. This CDR3 comprises 14 residues. With 6 bases clipped from V and 5 bases from J, the junction kept 8 bases outside the gene matches. The CDR3: CASSPSGTGYGYTF. CDR3 coding DNA: TGTGCCAGCAGCCCCTCCGGGACAGGATATGGCTACACCTTC.

The J gene is TRBJ2-7, the V gene TRBV5-1; perhaps D is TRBD1 or TRBD2 (5 bases each). Germline CDR1 is SGHRS and CDR2 is YFSETQ. The ends were cut back, 4 bases at V and 0 bases at J, with 14 bases in the middle. The CDR3 runs to 15 residues. DNA for the CDR3: TGCGCCAGCAGCCGGACTGGGACGGCCTCCTACGAGCAGTACTTC. It specifies CASSRTGTASYEQYF.

This clone was observed a few times. The rearrangement joins TRBV6-6 to TRBJ2-1, with 9 nucleotides matching TRBD1. Trimming took 5 bases from V and 7 from J; bases not matched to a gene: 9. The CDR3 runs 15 residues. Germline CDR1 MNHNY, CDR2 SVGAGI (reference sequence). Here the CDR3 reads CASSGGTGLGNEQFF. The CDR3 bases are TGTGCCAGCAGTGGGGGGACAGGGCTAGGGAATGAGCAGTTCTTC.

This clone has just one count. The chain recombines TRBV7-2 with TRBJ2-1, with TRBD2 identical over 8 bases. Looked up from germline, CDR1 is SGHTA and CDR2 is FQGNSA. V lost 2 bases and J lost 7; bases outside the gene matches: 4. The CDR3 contains 14 residues. CDR3 bases: TGTGCCAGCAGCTTACAGGCGGGAGGAAATGAGCAGTTCTTC. Amino acids: CASSLQAGGNEQFF.

The chain links TRBV7-2 to TRBJ2-7, with D unresolved. The CDR3 length is 13 residues. CDR1 and CDR2 (germline): SGHTA, FQGNSA. Trimming removed 0 bases from V and 0 bases from J, with 3 bases in between. In DNA, the CDR3 is TGTGCCAGCAGCTTAGCCAGCTCCTACGAGCAGTACTTC. Translation: CASSLASSYEQYF.

The chain carries TRBV7-8 and TRBJ1-5; D is perhaps TRBD1 (5 bases). Germline assignment: CDR1 SGHVS and CDR2 FQNEAQ. The germline V and J ends were trimmed by 1 base and 4 bases, with 20 bases remaining between them. This CDR3 contains 18 residues. CDR3 amino acids: CASSLVWGVKLGNQPQHF. The CDR3 DNA follows: TGTGCCAGCAGCTTAGTTTGGGGGGTAAAGTTGGGTAATCAGCCCCAGCATTTT.

This sequence joins TRBV4-3 and TRBJ1-2; 9 nucleotides line up with TRBD1. The CDR3 is 15 amino acids. Trimming at V came to 1 base and at J to 5 bases, leaving 5 bases not matched to a gene. The germline gives CDR1 LGHNA, CDR2 YSLEER. This CDR3 reads CASSQVSGQGYGYTF. For the CDR3, the DNA is TGCGCCAGCAGCCAAGTTTCCGGACAGGGGTATGGCTACACCTTC.

The rearrangement uses TRBV6-5 and TRBJ2-3, with D unclear. The germline V gene has CDR1 MNHEY and CDR2 SVGAGI. This CDR3 region has 14 residues. Trimming cost V 6 bases and J 3 bases, with 13 bases left between them. CDR3 nucleotide sequence: TGTGCCAGCAGGGGTGGTTTAGGGACAGATACGCAGTATTTT. Its translation is CASRGGLGTDTQYF.

The V and J genes are TRBV10-3 and TRBJ2-3, with a possible D match to TRBD1 (6 bases). V was clipped by 5 bases and J by 2 bases, with 11 bases between them. Germline CDR1 ENHRY, CDR2 SYGVKD. The CDR3 has 14 amino acids. CDR3: CAISPGQVTDTQYF. CDR3 nucleotide sequence: TGTGCCATCAGTCCGGGACAAGTCACAGATACGCAGTATTTT.